The sequence of this TCR beta chain was determined in a study of identical twins. Study-level points and caveats: Insertion counts were lower in abundant cord blood beta clonotypes, a trend that memory repertoires did not show. Modeled out-of-frame TCR alpha sharing in monozygotic twins fell below observed levels. Out-of-frame alpha sequences common to twins exhibited a surplus of low generation probability.

This CDR3 is 17 amino acids long. V gave up 2 bases and J gave up 3 bases; unmatched junction bases: 9. Looked up from germline, CDR1 is WSHSY and CDR2 is SAAADI. TCRdb itself ran the 5' RACE reads through MiXCR, one entry per CDR3 protein. The table shows about 250,000 distinct CDR3 sequences, with 6% to 8.5% occurring only once. This clonotype has just a few counts. Its matching antigen is unknown. The sample was also linked to a second study, of yellow fever vaccine responses in identical twins.

This rearrangement joins TRBV10-2 to TRBJ2-1; 8 bases map to TRBD2. This clonotype was obtained from a young woman in good health. Sequenced material: CD8+ T cells sorted from blood. CDR3 coding DNA: TGCGCCAGCAGTGAGACCGTTCTTGCGGGAGGCTACAATGAGCAGTTCTTC. Translation: CASSETVLAGGYNEQFF.